Sequencing of this T cell receptor beta chain was carried out in a study of blood T cell repertoires in COVID-19 (dated by TCRdb to the early 2020s). Background for the entire study: The collaborator samples originated in the United States, Italy and Spain and spanned the acute and convalescent phases of COVID-19. The repertoires were released in a freely available public database intended as a resource for research on the immune response to SARS-CoV-2. The prospective study material was composed of cDNA or gDNA derived from T cells, B-cell-depleted T cells, or PBMCs. The samples were drawn from the first 160 participants of the ongoing ImmuneRACE study and from 1,254 subjects provided by 6 global collaborators. The dataset comprised deeply sampled blood TCRbeta repertoires from subjects exposed to, actively infected with, or recovered from COVID-19. A de-identified subject ID, COVID-19 status, age in years and sex were almost always included in the sample metadata. Where HLA class I and class II types were available, the types were taken from metadata supplied by the sample provider, not from assay-based typing. Overall results and qualifications from the work: The quantity of clinical and demographic metadata differed by source and by participant and was supplied without curation.

Whole blood was collected in K2EDTA tubes by collaborating institutions according to the institutions' own protocols. For TCRbeta analysis, collaborator samples were shipped as frozen whole blood, as isolated PBMCs, or as DNA extracted from either sample type. TCRbeta CDR3 regions were amplified from genomic DNA using the immunoSEQ Assay, a bias-controlled multiplex PCR. In the authors' own workflow: The number of nucleated cells in each sample was estimated by amplification of reference gene primers within the assay. To quantify the absolute abundance of each unique TCRbeta CDR3 rearrangement, sequence reads were collapsed and filtered. For each sample, productive Simpson clonality was calculated as the square root of Simpson's diversity index across productive rearrangements. The immuneACCESS repertoire file appears here via TCRdb, limited to in-frame rearrangements. These files lack a portion of the clones; in checked studies, under half of the deficit traces to unresolved V genes, and the cause of the others is not known. Clone size and V and J calls were adopted from that table, with D and trimming inferred from the DNA. For this sample the table gives about 220,000 clones, of which more than 65% were detected only once. Around 9.5% of the sample is held by the ten biggest clonotypes.

Note on this clone: No cognate antigen has been identified for it. Base-call qualities are not available, and no considerably larger clone is one nucleotide away.

CDR1 and CDR2, looked up from the germline V gene (reference sequence), are SGHNT and YYREEE. V loses 1 base at its end and J loses 4 bases; junction bases beyond the gene matches: 6. The CDR3 runs 16 amino acids, cysteine and phenylalanine included. The kept DNA is CDR3 alone, 48 bases in frame from the first base. The rearranged segments are TRBV5-4 and TRBJ2-7; TRBD2 matches 12 bases in the middle. Sample: peripheral blood. This clonotype was sampled from a man aged 45-60 years with active or convalescent COVID-19. DNA sequence: TGTGCCAGCAGCTTGTTTGCTAGCGGGAGGGGGTACGAGCAGTACTTC. It encodes CASSLFASGRGYEQYF.